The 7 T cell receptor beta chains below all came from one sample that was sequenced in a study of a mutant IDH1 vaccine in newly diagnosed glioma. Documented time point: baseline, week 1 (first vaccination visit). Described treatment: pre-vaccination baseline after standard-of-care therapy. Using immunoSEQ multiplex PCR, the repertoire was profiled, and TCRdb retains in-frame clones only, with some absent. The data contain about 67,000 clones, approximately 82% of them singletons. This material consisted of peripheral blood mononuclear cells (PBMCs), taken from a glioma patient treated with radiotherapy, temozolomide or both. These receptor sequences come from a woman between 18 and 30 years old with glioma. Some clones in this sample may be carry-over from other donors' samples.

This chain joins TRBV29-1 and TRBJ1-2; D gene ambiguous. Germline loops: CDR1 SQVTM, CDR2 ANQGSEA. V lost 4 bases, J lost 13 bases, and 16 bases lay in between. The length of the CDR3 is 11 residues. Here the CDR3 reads CSVVEGLVFTF. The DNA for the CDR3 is TGCAGCGTTGTGGAAGGCCTCGTCTTCACCTTC.

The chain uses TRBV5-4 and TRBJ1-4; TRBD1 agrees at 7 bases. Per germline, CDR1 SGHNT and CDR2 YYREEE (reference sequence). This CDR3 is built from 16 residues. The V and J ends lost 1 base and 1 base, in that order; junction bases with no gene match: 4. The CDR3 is CASSLFRGQTNEKLFF. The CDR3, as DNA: TGTGCCAGCAGCTTGTTTAGGGGGCAAACTAATGAAAAACTGTTTTTT. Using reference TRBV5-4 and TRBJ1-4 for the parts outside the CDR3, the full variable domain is ETGVTQSPTHLIKTRGQQVTLRCSSQSGHNTVSWYQQALGQGPQFIFQYYREEENGRGNFPPRFSGLQFPNYSSELNVNALELDDSALYLCASSLFRGQTNEKLFFGSGTQLSVL.

CDR3 amino acids: CASSARGPPGTGELFF. The CDR3, as DNA: TGTGCCAGCAGTGCCAGGGGACCTCCGGGCACCGGGGAGCTGTTTTTT. The V and J genes are TRBV6-4 and TRBJ2-2; maybe TRBD1 (6 bases). CDR3 length: 16 amino acids. Germline-derived CDR1 and CDR2 are MRHNA and SNTAGT. V lost 4 bases and J lost 4, with 16 bases in between.

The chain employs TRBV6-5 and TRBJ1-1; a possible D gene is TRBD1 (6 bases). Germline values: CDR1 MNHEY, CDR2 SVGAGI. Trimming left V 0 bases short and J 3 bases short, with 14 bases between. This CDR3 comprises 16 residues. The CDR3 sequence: CASSYSGGRTDTEAFF. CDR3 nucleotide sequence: TGTGCCAGCAGTTACTCGGGGGGGCGTACGGACACTGAAGCTTTCTTT.

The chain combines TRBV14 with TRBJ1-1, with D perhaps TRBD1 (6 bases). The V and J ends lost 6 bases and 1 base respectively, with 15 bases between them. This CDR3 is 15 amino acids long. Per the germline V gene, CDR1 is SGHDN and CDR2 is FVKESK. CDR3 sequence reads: CASSRRGLTNTEAFF. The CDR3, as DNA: TGTGCCAGCAGTCGGCGGGGGCTTACGAACACTGAAGCTTTCTTT. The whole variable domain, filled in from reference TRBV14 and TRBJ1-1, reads EAGVTQFPSHSVIEKGQTVTLRCDPISGHDNLYWYRRVMGKEIKFLLHFVKESKQDESGMPNNRFLAERTGGTYSTLKVQPAELEDSGVYFCASSRRGLTNTEAFFGQGTRLTVV.

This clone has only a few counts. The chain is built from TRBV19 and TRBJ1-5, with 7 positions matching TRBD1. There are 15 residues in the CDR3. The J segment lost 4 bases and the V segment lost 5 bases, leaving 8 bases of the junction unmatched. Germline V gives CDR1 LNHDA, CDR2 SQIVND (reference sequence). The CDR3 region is CASSYEGASNQPQHF. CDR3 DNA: TGTGCCAGTAGTTACGAGGGGGCAAGTAATCAGCCCCAGCATTTT.

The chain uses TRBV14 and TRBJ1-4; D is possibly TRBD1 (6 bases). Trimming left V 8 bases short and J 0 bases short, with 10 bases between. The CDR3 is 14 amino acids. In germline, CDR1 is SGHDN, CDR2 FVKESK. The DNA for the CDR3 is TGTGCCAGCCAGGACAGTGCAACTAATGAAAAACTGTTTTTT. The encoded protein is CASQDSATNEKLFF.